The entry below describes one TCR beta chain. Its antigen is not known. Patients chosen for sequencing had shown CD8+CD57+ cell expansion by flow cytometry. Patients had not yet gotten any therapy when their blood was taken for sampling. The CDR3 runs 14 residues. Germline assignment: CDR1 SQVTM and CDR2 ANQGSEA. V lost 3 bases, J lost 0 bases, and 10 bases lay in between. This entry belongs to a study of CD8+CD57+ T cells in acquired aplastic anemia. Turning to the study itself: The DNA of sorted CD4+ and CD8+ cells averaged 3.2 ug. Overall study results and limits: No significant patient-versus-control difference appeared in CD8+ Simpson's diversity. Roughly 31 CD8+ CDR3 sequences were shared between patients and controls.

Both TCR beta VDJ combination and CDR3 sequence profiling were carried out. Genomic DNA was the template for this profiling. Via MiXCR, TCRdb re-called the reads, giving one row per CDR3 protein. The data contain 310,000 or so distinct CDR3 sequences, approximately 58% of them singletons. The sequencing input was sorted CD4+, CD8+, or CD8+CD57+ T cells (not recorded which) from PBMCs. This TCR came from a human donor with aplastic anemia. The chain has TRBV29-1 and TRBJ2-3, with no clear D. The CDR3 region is CSVDWPPSTDTQYF. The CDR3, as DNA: TGCAGCGTTGATTGGCCGCCTAGCACAGATACGCAGTATTTT.